This T cell receptor (beta chain) was identified in a study of shared clonotypes between healthy human individuals. The CD4+ fraction was divided into a CD45RA+ naive subset and a CD45RA-negative memory subset. This table comes from immunoSEQ multiplex PCR, and its TCRdb copy is limited to in-frame clones, with some not included. This table has roughly 2.5 million clones, around 94% appearing once. The length of the CDR3 is 14 residues. From germline, CDR1 is MNHNY and CDR2 SVGAGI (reference sequence). Trimming removed 6 bases from V and 2 bases from J, with 10 bases in between. The V call is TRBV6-6, the J call TRBJ2-2; TRBD2 is a possible D gene (5 bases). The specimen sequenced was naive CD4+ T cells sorted from blood. Regarding subset: CD45RA+ positively selected. The sequence was collected from a man between 18 and 35 years old in good health. In DNA, the CDR3 is TGTGCCAGCAGCCGGGAACTAAACACCGGGGAGCTGTTTTTT. This codes for CASSRELNTGELFF.